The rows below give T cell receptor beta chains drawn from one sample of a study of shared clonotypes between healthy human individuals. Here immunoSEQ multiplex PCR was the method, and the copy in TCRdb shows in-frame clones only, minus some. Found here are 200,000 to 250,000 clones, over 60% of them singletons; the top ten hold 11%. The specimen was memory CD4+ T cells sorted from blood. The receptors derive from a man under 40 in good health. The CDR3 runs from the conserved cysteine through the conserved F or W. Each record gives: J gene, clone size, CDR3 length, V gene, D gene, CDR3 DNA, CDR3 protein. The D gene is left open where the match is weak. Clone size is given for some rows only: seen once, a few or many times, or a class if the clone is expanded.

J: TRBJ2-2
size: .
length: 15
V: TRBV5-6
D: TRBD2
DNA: TGTGCCAGCAGCCCGCTGGGGAGGGGCACCGGGGAGCTGTTTTTT
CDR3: CASSPLGRGTGELFF

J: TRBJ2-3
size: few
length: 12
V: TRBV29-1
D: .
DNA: TGCAGCGTTGAAGGGCAGGTAGATACGCAGTATTTT
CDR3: CSVEGQVDTQYF

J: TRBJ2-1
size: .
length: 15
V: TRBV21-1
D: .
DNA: TGTGCCAGCGAGGGGGGACTCTCAAGATACAATGAGCAGTTCTTC
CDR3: CASEGGLSRYNEQFF

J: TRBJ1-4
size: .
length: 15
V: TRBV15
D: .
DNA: TGTGCCACCAGCAGAGGGCCGGAGGTGGAAGAAAAACTGTTTTTT
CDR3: CATSRGPEVEEKLFF

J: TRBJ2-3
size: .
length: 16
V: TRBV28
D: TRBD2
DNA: TGTGCCAGCAGCCAAACTAGCGGGAGGGCCCCAGATACGCAGTATTTT
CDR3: CASSQTSGRAPDTQYF

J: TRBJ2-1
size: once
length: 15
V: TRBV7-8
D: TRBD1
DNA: TGTGCCAGCAGCTTAAGCGGGACAGGGTTCATGGGGCAGTTCTTC
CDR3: CASSLSGTGFMGQFF

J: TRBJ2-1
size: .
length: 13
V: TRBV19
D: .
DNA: TGTGCCAGTAGTCCCAATTTATACAATGAGCAGTTCTTC
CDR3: CASSPNLYNEQFF

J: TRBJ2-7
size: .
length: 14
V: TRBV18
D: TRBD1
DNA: TGTGCCAGCTCACCCGGACAGGAGCCGTACGAGCAGTACTTC
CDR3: CASSPGQEPYEQYF

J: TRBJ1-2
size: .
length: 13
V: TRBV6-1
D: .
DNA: TGTGCCAGCGGACCACTCGGGCTGTATGGCTACACCTTC
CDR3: CASGPLGLYGYTF

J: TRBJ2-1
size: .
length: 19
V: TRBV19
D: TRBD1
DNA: TGTGCCAGTAGTCTTCACCAGGTGGACAGGGGGCCATCGAGAAATGAGCAGTTCTTC
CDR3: CASSLHQVDRGPSRNEQFF

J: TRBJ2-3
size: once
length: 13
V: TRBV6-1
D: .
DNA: TGTGCCAGCATCCAGCGGCTCACAGATACGCAGTATTTT
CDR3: CASIQRLTDTQYF

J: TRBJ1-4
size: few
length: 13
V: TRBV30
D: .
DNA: TGTGCCTGGAGTCCCGGGACAACGGAAAAACTGTTTTTT
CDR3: CAWSPGTTEKLFF

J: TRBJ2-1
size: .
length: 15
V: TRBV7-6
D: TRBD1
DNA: TGTGCCAGCAGCTTAGGGACAGGGTGGATGGATGAGCAGTTCTTC
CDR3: CASSLGTGWMDEQFF

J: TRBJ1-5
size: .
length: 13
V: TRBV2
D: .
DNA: TGTGCCAGCAGTGATAATGTCGGGCAGCCCCAGCATTTT
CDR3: CASSDNVGQPQHF

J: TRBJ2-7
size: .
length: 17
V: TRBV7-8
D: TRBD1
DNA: TGTGCCACCTCACTCCGTCGAGGGGGCGGTAGCTCCTACGAGCAGTACTTC
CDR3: CATSLRRGGGSSYEQYF

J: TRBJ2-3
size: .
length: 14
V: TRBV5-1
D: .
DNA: TGCGCCAGCAGCCCTGGACAGCTCACAGATACGCAGTATTTT
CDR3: CASSPGQLTDTQYF

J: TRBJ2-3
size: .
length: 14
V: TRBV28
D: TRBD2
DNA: TGTGCCAGCAGGCTAGCGGGAGAAACAGATACGCAGTATTTT
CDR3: CASRLAGETDTQYF

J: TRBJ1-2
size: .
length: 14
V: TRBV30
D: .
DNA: TGTGCCTGGGGGCCCCAGTGGGGAAGCTATGGCTACACCTTC
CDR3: CAWGPQWGSYGYTF

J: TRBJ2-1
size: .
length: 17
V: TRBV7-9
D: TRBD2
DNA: TGTGCCAGCAGCTTACGTAGCGGGAGGGAAGGGTACAATGAGCAGTTCTTC
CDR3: CASSLRSGREGYNEQFF

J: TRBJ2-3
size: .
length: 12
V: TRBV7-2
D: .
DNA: TGTGCCAGCAGCTTCTCGGTGGATACGCAGTATTTT
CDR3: CASSFSVDTQYF

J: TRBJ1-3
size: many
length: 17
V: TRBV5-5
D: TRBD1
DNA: TGTGCCAGCAGCTGGTCCGGGACAGAATATTCTGGAAACACCATATATTTT
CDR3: CASSWSGTEYSGNTIYF

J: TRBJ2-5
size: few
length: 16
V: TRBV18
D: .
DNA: TGTGCCAGCTCACCCCCGACAGGATGGATACAAGAGACCCAGTACTTC
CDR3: CASSPPTGWIQETQYF

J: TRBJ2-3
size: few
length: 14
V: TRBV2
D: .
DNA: TGTGCCAGCAGCCCTAACCCAGGGATGGATACGCAGTATTTT
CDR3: CASSPNPGMDTQYF

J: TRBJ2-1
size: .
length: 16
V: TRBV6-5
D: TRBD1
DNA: TGTGCCAGCAGTTACCTAGGACAGGGGACCGTAAATGAGCAGTTCTTC
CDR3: CASSYLGQGTVNEQFF

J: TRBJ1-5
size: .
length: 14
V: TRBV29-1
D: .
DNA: TGCAGCGTCGGCTCGGCGGCGGGGGGTCAGCCCCAGCATTTT
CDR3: CSVGSAAGGQPQHF

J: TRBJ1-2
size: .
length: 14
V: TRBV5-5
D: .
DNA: TGTGCCAGCAGCTTCGCAGGCGCCCACTATGGCTACACCTTC
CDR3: CASSFAGAHYGYTF

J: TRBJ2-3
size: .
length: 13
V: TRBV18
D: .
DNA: TGTGCCAGCTCAAACGCGATCACAGATACGCAGTATTTT
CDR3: CASSNAITDTQYF

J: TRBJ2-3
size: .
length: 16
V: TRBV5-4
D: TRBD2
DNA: TGTGCCAGCAGCCTGGGGACTAGCGGGAGTTCTCATACGCAGTATTTT
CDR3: CASSLGTSGSSHTQYF

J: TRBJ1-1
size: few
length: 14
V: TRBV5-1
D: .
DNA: TGCGCCAGCAGCCAACCGGGCCCGAACACTGAAGCTTTCTTT
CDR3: CASSQPGPNTEAFF

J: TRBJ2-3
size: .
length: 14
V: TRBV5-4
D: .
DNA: TGTGCCAGCAGCTTGGCCCGCGACGGAGATACGCAGTATTTT
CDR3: CASSLARDGDTQYF

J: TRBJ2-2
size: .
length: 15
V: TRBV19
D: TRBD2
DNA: TGTGCCAGTAGTATGCTAGCGGGAGCGGGCGGGGAGCTGTTTTTT
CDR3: CASSMLAGAGGELFF

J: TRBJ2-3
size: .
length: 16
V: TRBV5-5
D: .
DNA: TGTGCCAGCAGCCCCCGCGGGGTAACTAGCACAGATACGCAGTATTTT
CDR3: CASSPRGVTSTDTQYF

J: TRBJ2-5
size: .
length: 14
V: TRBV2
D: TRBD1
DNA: TGTGCCAGCAGTGATCGACAGGGGAGACAGACCCAGTACTTC
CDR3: CASSDRQGRQTQYF

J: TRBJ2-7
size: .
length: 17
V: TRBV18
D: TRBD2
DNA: TGTGCCAGCTCAGCGGGCACGAGGACTAGCGGGAAACACGAGCAGTACTTC
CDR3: CASSAGTRTSGKHEQYF

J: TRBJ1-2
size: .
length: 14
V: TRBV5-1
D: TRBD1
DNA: TGCGCCAGCAGCTTGCCAGGGGGCGTTGATGGCTACACCTTC
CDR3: CASSLPGGVDGYTF

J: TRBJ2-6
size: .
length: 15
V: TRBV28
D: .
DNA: TGTGCCAGCAGTCAAGGGGGTGAGGGGGCCAACGTCCTGACTTTC
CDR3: CASSQGGEGANVLTF

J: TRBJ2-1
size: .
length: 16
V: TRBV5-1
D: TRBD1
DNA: TGCGCCAGCAGCCGAGACAGGGAAAGACACTACAATGAGCAGTTCTTC
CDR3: CASSRDRERHYNEQFF

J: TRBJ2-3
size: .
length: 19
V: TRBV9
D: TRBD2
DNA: TGTGCCAGCAGCCCTGGGGGACTAGCGGGAGGGCCGGTCAAAGATACGCAGTATTTT
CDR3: CASSPGGLAGGPVKDTQYF

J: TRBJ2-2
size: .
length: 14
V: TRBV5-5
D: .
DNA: TGTGCCAGCAGCTTGGGACCTTGGGCCGGGGAGCTGTTTTTT
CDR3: CASSLGPWAGELFF

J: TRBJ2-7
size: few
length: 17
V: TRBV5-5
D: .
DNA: TGTGCCAGCAGCTTGGGGGGCGGACAGCCATTATCTTACGAGCAGTACTTC
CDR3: CASSLGGGQPLSYEQYF

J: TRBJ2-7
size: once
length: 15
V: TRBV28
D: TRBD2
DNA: TGTGCCAGCAGTCCCGGGATAGCGGGAGTTTACGAGCAGTACTTC
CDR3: CASSPGIAGVYEQYF

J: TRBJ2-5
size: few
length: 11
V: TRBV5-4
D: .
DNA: TGTGCCAGCAGCTTAAGGGAGACCCAGTACTTC
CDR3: CASSLRETQYF

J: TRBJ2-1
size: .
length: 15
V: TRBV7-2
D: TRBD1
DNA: TGTGCCAGCAGCTTACAGGGGGCTCGAAACAATGAGCAGTTCTTC
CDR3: CASSLQGARNNEQFF

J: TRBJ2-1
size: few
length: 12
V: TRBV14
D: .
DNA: TGTGCCAGCAGCCAACAGGGGTACGAGCAGTTCTTC
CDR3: CASSQQGYEQFF

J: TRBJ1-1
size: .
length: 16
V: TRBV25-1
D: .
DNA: TGTGCCAGCAGTGACCCTATGGCGAAGGCGAACACTGAAGCTTTCTTT
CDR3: CASSDPMAKANTEAFF